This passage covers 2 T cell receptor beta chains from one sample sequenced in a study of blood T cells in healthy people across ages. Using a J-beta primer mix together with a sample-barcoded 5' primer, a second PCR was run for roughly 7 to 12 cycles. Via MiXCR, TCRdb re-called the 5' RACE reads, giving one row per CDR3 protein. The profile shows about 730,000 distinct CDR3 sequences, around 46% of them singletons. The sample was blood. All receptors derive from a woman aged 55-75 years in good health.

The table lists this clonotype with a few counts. As DNA, the CDR3 is TGTGCCAGCAGTAGGGCAACAGCACAGACCCAGTACTTC. It yields the protein CASSRATAQTQYF. V and J are TRBV6-2 or TRBV6-3 and TRBJ2-5; D is unclear. CDR1 is MNHEY and CDR2 is SVGEGT in the germline V gene. V was cut by 5 bases and J by 6 bases, with 13 bases left in between. The CDR3 has 13 residues.

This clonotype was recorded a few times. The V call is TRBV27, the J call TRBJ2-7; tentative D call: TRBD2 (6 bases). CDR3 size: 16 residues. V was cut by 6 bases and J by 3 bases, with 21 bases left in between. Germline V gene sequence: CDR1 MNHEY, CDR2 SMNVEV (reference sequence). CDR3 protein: CASRTSLGGRIYEQYF. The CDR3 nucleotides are TGTGCCAGCAGAACCTCACTCGGGGGACGGATCTACGAGCAGTACTTC.